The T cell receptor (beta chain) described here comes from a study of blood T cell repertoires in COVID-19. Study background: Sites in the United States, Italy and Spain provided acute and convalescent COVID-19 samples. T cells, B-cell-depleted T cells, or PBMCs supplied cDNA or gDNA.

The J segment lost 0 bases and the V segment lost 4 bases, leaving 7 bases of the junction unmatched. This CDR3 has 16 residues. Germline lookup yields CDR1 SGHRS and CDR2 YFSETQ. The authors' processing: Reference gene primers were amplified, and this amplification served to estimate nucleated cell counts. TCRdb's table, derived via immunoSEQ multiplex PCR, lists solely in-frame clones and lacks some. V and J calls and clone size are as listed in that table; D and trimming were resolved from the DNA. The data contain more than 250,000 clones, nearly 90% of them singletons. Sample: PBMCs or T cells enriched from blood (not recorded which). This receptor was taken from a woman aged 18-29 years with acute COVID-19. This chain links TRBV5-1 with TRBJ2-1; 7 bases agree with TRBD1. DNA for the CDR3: TGCGCCAGCAGCCCGCCCCGGGACAGCTCCTACAATGAGCAGTTCTTC. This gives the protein CASSPPRDSSYNEQFF.